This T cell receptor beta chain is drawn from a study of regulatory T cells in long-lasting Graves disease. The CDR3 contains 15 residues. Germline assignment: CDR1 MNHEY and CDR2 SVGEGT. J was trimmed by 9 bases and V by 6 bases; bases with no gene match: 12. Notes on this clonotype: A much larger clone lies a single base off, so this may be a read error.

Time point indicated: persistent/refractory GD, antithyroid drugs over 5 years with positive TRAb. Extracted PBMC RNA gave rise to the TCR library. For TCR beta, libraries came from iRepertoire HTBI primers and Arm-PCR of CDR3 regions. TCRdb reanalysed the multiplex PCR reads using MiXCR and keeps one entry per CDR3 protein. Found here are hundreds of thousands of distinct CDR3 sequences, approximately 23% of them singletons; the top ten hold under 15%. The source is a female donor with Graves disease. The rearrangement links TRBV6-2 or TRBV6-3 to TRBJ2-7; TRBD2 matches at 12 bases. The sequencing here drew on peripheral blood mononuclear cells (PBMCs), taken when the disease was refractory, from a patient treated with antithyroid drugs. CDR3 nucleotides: TGTGCCAGCAGCTCCGGGACTAGCGGGTCCCACGGGCAGTACTTC. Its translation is CASSSGTSGSHGQYF.